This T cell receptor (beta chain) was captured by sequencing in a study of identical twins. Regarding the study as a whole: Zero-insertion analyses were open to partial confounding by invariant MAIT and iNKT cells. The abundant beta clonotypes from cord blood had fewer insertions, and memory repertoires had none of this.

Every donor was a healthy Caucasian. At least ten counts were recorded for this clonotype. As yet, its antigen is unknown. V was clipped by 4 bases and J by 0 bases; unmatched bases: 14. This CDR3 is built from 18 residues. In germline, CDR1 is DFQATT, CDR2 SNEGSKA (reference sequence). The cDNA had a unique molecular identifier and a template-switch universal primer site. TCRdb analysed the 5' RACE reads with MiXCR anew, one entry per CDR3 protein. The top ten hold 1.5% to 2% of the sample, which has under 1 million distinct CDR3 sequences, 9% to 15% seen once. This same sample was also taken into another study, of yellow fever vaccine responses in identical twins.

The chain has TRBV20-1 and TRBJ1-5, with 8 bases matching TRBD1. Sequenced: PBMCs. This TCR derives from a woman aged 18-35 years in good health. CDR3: CSAMDRAFPSYSNQPQHF. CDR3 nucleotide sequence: TGCAGTGCTATGGACAGGGCCTTCCCTTCTTATAGCAATCAGCCCCAGCATTTT.